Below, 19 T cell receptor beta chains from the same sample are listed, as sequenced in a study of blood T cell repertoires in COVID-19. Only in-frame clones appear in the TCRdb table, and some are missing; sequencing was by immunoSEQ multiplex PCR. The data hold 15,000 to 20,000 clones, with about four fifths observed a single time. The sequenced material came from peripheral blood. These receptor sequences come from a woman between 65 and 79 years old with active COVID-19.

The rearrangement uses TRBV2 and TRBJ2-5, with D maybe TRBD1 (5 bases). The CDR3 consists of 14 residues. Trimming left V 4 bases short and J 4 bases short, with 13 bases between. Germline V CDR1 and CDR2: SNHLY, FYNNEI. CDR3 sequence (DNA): TGTGCCAGCAGTGTACGGCAGGGCGGAGAGACCCAGTACTTC. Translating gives CASSVRQGGETQYF.

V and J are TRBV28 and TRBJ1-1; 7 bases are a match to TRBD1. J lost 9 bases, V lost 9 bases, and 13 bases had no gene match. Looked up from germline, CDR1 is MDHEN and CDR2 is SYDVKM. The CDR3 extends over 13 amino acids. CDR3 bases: TGTGCCAGTTTAAAGAGGGACAGTCGAAAAGCTTTCTTT. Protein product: CASLKRDSRKAFF.

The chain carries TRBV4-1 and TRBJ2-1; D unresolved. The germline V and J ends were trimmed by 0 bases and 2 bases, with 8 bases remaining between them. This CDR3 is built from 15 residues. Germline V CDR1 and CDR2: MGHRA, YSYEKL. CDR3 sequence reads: CASSQETYTYNEQFF. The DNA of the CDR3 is TGCGCCAGCAGCCAAGAAACTTATACCTACAATGAGCAGTTCTTC.

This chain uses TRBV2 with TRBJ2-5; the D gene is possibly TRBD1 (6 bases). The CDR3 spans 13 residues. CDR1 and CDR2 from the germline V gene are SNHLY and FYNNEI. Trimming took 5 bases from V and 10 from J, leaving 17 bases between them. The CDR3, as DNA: TGTGCCAGCAGTTCTACCCGACAGGACCACCAGTACTTC. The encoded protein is CASSSTRQDHQYF.

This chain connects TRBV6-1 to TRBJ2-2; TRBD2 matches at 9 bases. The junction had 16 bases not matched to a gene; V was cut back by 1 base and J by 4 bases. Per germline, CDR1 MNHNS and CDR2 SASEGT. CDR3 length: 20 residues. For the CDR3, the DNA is TGTGCCAGCAGTGAAGTGATGGGGCGTAGCGGGAGAGTGGGCACCGGGGAGCTGTTTTTT. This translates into CASSEVMGRSGRVGTGELFF.

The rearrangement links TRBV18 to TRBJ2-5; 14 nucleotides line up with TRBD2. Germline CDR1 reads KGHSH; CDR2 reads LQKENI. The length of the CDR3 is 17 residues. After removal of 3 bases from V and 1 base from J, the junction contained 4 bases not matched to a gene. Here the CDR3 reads CASSPGTSGSGQETQYF. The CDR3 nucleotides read TGTGCCAGCTCACCCGGGACTAGCGGGAGCGGCCAAGAGACCCAGTACTTC.

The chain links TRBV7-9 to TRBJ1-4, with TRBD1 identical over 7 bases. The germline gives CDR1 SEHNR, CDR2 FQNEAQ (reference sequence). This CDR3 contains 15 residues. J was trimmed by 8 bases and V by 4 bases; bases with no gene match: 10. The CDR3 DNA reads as TGTGCCAGCAGCTCATCGACAGGGAGTGACGAAAAACTGTTTTTT. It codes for CASSSSTGSDEKLFF.

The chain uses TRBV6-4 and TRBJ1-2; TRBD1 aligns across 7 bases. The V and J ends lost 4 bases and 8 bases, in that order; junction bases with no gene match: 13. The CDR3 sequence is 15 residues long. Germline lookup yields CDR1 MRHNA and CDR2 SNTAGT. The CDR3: CASSAQPTGEKGYTF. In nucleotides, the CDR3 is TGTGCCAGCAGTGCCCAACCCACAGGGGAGAAAGGCTACACCTTC.

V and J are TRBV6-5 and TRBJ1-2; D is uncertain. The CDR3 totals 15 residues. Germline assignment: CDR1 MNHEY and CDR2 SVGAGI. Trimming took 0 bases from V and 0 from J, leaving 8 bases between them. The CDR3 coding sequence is TGTGCCAGCAGTTACTCGACGGCGGCTAACTATGGCTACACCTTC. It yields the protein CASSYSTAANYGYTF.

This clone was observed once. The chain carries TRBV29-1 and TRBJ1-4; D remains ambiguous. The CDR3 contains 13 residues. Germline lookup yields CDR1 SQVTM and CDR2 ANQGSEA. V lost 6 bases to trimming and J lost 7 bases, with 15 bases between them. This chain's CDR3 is CSVAAGKGEKLFF. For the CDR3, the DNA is TGCAGCGTCGCCGCGGGGAAAGGTGAAAAACTGTTTTTT.

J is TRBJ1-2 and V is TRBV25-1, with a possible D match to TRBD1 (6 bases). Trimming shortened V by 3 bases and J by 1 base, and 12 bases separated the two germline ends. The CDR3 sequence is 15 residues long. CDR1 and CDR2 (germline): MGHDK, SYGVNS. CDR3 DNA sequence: TGTGCCAGCAGTGACAGGGGAGAGGGTAACTATGGCTACACCTTC. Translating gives CASSDRGEGNYGYTF.

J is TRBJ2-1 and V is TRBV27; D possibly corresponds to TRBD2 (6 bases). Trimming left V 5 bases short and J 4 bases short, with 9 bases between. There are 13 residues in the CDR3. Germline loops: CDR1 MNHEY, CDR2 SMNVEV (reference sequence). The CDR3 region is CASSAGTYNEQFF. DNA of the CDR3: TGTGCCAGCAGTGCCGGGACTTACAATGAGCAGTTCTTC.

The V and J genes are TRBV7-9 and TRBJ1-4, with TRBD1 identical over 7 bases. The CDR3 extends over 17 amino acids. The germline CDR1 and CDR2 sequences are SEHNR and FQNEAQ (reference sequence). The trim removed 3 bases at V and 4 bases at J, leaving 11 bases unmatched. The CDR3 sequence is CASSFRQTGRNNEKLFF. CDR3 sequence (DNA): TGTGCCAGCAGCTTCCGACAGACAGGGAGAAATAATGAAAAACTGTTTTTT.

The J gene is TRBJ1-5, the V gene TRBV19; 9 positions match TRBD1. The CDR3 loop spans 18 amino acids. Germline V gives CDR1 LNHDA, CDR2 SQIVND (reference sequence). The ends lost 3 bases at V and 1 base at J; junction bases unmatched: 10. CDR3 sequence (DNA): TGTGCCAGTAGTATCCGCGGGACAGGGCGCACAAGCAATCAGCCCCAGCATTTT. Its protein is CASSIRGTGRTSNQPQHF.

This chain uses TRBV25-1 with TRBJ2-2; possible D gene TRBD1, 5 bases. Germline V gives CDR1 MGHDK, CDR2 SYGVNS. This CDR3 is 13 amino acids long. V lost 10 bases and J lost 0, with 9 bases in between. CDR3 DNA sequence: TGTGCCACGACAGAGCCGAACACCGGGGAGCTGTTTTTT. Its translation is CATTEPNTGELFF.

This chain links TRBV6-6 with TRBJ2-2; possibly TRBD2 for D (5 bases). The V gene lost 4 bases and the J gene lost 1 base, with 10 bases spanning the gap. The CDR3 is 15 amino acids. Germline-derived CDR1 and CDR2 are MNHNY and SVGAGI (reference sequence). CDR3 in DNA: TGTGCCAGCAGTTTACGGGAATTGAACACCGGGGAGCTGTTTTTT. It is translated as CASSLRELNTGELFF.

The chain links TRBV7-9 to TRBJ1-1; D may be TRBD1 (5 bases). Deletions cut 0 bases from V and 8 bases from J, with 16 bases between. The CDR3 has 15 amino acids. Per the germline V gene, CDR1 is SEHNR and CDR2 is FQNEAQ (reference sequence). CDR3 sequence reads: CASSLALTTVQEAFF. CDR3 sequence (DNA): TGTGCCAGCAGCTTAGCGCTTACGACAGTCCAAGAAGCTTTCTTT.

The CDR3 DNA reads as TGTGCCAGCAGCGCCCGTACAGGGGTACAAGATACGCAGTATTTT. Encoded protein: CASSARTGVQDTQYF. The genes are TRBV9 and TRBJ2-3, with 7 bases lining up with TRBD1. The CDR3 totals 15 residues. V gave up 3 bases and J gave up 5 bases; unmatched junction bases: 9. Germline V CDR1 and CDR2: SGDLS, YYNGEE.

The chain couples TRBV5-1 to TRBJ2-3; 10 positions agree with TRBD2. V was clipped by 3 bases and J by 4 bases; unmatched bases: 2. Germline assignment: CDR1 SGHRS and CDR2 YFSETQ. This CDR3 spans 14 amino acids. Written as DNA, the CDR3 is TGCGCCAGCAGCTCGACTAGCGGGCCAGATACGCAGTATTTT. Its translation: CASSSTSGPDTQYF.